These T cell receptor beta chains were read from a single sample in a study of T cell repertoires in cytomegalovirus infection. Via MiXCR, TCRdb re-called the reads, giving one row per CDR3 protein. The table has about a million distinct CDR3 sequences, roughly 30% seen once; the top ten hold over 10%. No antigen has been identified for these receptors. Sequencing used cultured CD8+ T cells from PBMCs, obtained from culture after CMV antigen stimulation. The receptors originated from a human donor in good health (CMV status not recorded). Some clones in this sample may be carry-over from other donors' samples. Each CDR3 is given with its conserved first and last residue. The D gene is left open where the match is weak. Where a row states a size, it is once, few, many or the class of an expanded clone; other rows omit it.

abundance,d_gene,j_gene,v_gene,CDR3nt,CDR3aa
many,TRBD1,TRBJ1-1,TRBV7-8,TGTGCCAGCAGCACAGGGGGGGGGAGGACTGAAGCTTTCTTT,CASSTGGGRTEAFF
few,TRBD1,TRBJ1-1,TRBV19,TGTGCCAGTAGTCCACTACCGAGGACAGGGGACACTGAAGCTTTCTTT,CASSPLPRTGDTEAFF
.,TRBD2,TRBJ2-1,TRBV6-2/TRBV6-3,TGTGCCAGCAGTTACGGGACTACGATCGATGAGCAGTTCTTC,CASSYGTTIDEQFF
few,.,TRBJ2-5,TRBV7-8,TGTGCCAGCAGCTTAGCGACAGGACTGGGAGAGACCCAGTACTTC,CASSLATGLGETQYF
.,.,TRBJ2-7,TRBV10-1,TGCGCCAGCAGTGACGGCGGCGAGCAGTACTTC,CASSDGGEQYF
few,TRBD1,TRBJ1-1,TRBV19,TGTGCCAGTAATACAGGGGTCACTGAAGCTTTCTTT,CASNTGVTEAFF
.,.,TRBJ2-2,TRBV4-1,TGCGCCAGCAGCCAAGTTGAGGGGGTGAGGGAGCTGTTTTTT,CASSQVEGVRELFF
few,.,TRBJ2-3,TRBV6-2/TRBV6-3,TGTGCCAGCAGTTACTCGGGGTTGGCGGCAGATACGCAGTATTTT,CASSYSGLAADTQYF
many,TRBD2,TRBJ2-3,TRBV7-2,TGTGCCAGCAGCTTACGGGGGTGGGCTAGCGGAAGCACAGATACGCAGTATTTT,CASSLRGWASGSTDTQYF
.,TRBD1,TRBJ1-2,TRBV19,TGTGCCTGTAGGGGAGACAGGGTCTACGGCTACACCTTC,CACRGDRVYGYTF
.,TRBD1,TRBJ2-1,TRBV2,TGTGCCAGCAGAGAACCTTGGACAGGGATGGATGAGCAGTTCTTC,CASREPWTGMDEQFF
many,.,TRBJ2-5,TRBV12-3/TRBV12-4,TGTGCCAGCAGTATGGGACACCCAATGGTAAAGACCCAGTACTTC,CASSMGHPMVKTQYF
.,.,TRBJ1-2,TRBV7-3,TGTGCCAGCAGCCCCCCCGAAGGATGGGGTGGCTACACCTTC,CASSPPEGWGGYTF
.,TRBD1,TRBJ2-1,TRBV24-1,TGTGCCACCAGTGGGGGACAGATGCATTACAATGAGCAGTTCTTC,CATSGGQMHYNEQFF
few,.,TRBJ1-4,TRBV7-9,TGTGCCAGCAGCCCACAGGGACAAGCTAATGAAAAACTGTTTTTT,CASSPQGQANEKLFF
.,.,TRBJ1-4,TRBV9,TGTGCCAGCAGAGGAGTAGATGAAAAACTGTTTTTT,CASRGVDEKLFF
many,.,TRBJ2-5,TRBV28,TGTGCCAGCAGTCCTAGGGGGAAAGAGACCCAGTACTTC,CASSPRGKETQYF
many,.,TRBJ2-1,TRBV12-3/TRBV12-4,TGTGCCAGCAAGCTAGCGTTTCCCTACAATGAGCAGTTCTTC,CASKLAFPYNEQFF
few,TRBD1,TRBJ1-2,TRBV2,TGTGCCAGCCAAACACAGGGGACCTATGGCTACACCTTC,CASQTQGTYGYTF
.,.,TRBJ1-1,TRBV27,TGTGCCAGCAGTATTATCGGGGCGGGCACTGAAGCTTTCTTT,CASSIIGAGTEAFF
.,.,TRBJ1-2,TRBV9,TGTGCCAGCAGCGGGGGATCAAGCTATGGCTACACCTTC,CASSGGSSYGYTF
once,TRBD1,TRBJ2-1,TRBV4-1,TGCGCCAGCAGCCAAGGGCGGGACAGGGGGAGCGATCAGTTCTTC,CASSQGRDRGSDQFF
.,.,TRBJ1-1,TRBV19,TGTGCCAGTAGTTCGGACGGGGTATTGAACACTGAAGCTTTCTTT,CASSSDGVLNTEAFF
.,TRBD2,TRBJ2-5,TRBV14,TGTGCCAGCAGCCCGTTAGCGGGGGGGCTGGAGACCCAGTACTTC,CASSPLAGGLETQYF
.,TRBD2,TRBJ2-7,TRBV6-5,TGTGCCAGCAGTTACTCGACTAGCGGGGCGAGAGCCTACGAGCAGTACTTC,CASSYSTSGARAYEQYF
.,.,TRBJ1-1,TRBV10-3,TGTGCCATCAGGGCCGGGGCTGAAGCTTTCTTT,CAIRAGAEAFF
.,.,TRBJ1-2,TRBV6-5,TGTGCCAGCAGTTACCCCCCCGGGAGTGGGGCTAACTATGGCTACACCTTC,CASSYPPGSGANYGYTF
.,.,TRBJ1-3,TRBV27,TGTGCCAGCATCGTTTCAGGGAGCGGAGGCTCTGGAAACACCATATATTTT,CASIVSGSGGSGNTIYF
.,.,TRBJ2-1,TRBV6-6,TGTGCCAGCAGAGGCCCAAATGAGCAGTTCTTC,CASRGPNEQFF
once,.,TRBJ1-3,TRBV9,TGTGCCAGCAGCGTAGAGGGGGGAGGAAACACCATATATTTT,CASSVEGGGNTIYF
.,TRBD1,TRBJ2-2,TRBV19,TGTGCCAGTACCTTAGAGAGGGGGCGTACCGGGGAGCTGTTTTTT,CASTLERGRTGELFF
few,TRBD1,TRBJ2-3,TRBV7-2,TGTGCCAGCAGCGGCCGGGACAGGGCAGATACGCAGTATTTT,CASSGRDRADTQYF
few,.,TRBJ1-1,TRBV6-1,TGTGCCAGCAGTGAACTCGGACTTCACACTGAAGCTTTCTTT,CASSELGLHTEAFF
few,.,TRBJ2-1,TRBV4-1,TGCGCCAGCAGCCAAGGTATAGGTACCAATGAGCAGTTCTTC,CASSQGIGTNEQFF
few,.,TRBJ2-5,TRBV14,TGTGCCAGCAGCCACTTTCAGGGACCCCAAGAGACCCAGTACTTC,CASSHFQGPQETQYF
.,TRBD2,TRBJ2-2,TRBV12-5,TGTGCTAGTGGTTTGGTACTCGGGACTAGCGGGTTAAACGGGGACACCGGGGAGCTGTTTTTT,CASGLVLGTSGLNGDTGELFF
many,.,TRBJ2-5,TRBV12-3/TRBV12-4,TGTGCCAGCAGTTTTGTGATTTTGGGCCAAGAGACCCAGTACTTC,CASSFVILGQETQYF
few,.,TRBJ1-1,TRBV7-9,TGTGCCAGCAGCAACCCACAGATGAACACTGAAGCTTTCTTT,CASSNPQMNTEAFF
once,.,TRBJ1-6,TRBV20-1,TGCAGTGCCCGAACCGGCCTGTCCTATAATTCACCCCTCCACTTT,CSARTGLSYNSPLHF
.,.,TRBJ1-2,TRBV27,TGTGCCAGTTGGGGGGCAGACTATGGCTACACCTTC,CASWGADYGYTF
few,TRBD1,TRBJ1-5,TRBV6-2/TRBV6-3,TGTGCCAGCAGTCGCTCTGGGACAGGGTTCAATCAGCCCCAGCATTTT,CASSRSGTGFNQPQHF
few,.,TRBJ2-7,TRBV6-1,TGTGCCGGTTTCTACGAGCAGTACTTC,CAGFYEQYF